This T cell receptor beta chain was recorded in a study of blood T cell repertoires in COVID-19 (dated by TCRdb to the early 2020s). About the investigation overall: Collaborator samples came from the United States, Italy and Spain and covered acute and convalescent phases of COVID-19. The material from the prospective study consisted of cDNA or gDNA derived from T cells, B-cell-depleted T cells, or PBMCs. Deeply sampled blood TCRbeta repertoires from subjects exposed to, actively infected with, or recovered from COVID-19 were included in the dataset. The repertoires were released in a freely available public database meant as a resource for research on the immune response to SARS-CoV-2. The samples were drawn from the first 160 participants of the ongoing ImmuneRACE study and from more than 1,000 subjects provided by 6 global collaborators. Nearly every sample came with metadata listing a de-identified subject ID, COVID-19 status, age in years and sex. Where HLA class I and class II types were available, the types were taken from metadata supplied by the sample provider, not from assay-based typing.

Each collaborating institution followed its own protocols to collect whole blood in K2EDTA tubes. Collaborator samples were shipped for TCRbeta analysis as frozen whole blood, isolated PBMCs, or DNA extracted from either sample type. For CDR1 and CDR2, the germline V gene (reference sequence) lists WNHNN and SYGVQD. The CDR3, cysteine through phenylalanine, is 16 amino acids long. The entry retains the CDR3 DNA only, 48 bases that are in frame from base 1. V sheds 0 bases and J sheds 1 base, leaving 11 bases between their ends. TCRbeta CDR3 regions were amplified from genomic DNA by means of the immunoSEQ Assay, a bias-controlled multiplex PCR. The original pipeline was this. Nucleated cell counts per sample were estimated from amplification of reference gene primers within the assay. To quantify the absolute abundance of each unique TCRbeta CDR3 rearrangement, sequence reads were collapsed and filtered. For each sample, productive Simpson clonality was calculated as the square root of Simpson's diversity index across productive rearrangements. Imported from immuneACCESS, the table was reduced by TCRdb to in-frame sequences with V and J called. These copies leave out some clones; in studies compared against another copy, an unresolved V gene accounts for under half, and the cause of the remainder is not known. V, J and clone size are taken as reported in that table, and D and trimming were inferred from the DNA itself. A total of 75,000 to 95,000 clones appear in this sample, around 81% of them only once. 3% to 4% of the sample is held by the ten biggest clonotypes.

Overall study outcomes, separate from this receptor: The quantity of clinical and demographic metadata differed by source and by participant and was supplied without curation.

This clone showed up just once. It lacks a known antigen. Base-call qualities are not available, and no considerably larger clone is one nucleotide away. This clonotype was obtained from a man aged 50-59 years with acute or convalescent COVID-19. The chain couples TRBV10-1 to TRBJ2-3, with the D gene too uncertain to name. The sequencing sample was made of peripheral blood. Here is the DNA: TGCGCCAGCAGTGAGTCCCTCTCGGGTCGCACAGATACGCAGTATTTT. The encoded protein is CASSESLSGRTDTQYF.